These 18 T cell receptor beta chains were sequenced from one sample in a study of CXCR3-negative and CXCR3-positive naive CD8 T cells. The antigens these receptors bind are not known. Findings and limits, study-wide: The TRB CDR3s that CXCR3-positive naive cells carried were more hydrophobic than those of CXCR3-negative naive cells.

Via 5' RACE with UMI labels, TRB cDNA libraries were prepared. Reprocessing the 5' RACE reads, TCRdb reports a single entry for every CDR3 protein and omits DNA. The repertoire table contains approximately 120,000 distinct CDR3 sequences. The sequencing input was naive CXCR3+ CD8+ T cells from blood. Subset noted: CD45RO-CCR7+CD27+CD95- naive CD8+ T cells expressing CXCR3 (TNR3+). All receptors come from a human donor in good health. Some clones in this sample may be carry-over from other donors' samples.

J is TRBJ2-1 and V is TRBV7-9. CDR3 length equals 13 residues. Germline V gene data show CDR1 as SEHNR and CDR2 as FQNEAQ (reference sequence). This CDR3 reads CASSYEESNEQFF.

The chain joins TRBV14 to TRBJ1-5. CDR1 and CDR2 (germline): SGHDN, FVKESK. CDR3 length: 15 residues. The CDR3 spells CASSQDLGCNQPQHF.

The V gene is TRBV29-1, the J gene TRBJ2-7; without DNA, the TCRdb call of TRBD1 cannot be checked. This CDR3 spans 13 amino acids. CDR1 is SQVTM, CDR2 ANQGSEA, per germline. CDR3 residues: CSVDGTGPLGQYF.

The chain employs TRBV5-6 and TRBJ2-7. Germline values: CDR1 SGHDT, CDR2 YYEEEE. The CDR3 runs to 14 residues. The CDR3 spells CASSLFLESYEQYF.

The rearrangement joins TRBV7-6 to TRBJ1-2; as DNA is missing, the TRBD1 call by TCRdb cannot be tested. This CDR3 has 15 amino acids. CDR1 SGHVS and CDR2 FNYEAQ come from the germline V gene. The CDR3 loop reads CASSPEVTGNYGYTF.

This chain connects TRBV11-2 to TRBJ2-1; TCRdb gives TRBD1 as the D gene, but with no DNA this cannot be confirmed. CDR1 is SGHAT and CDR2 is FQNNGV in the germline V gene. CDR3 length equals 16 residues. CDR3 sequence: CASSRAGASSYNEQFF.

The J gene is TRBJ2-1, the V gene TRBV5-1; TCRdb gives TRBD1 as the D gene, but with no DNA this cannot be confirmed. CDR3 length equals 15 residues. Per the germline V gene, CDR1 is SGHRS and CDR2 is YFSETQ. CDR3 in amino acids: CASSLGGLSYNEQFF.

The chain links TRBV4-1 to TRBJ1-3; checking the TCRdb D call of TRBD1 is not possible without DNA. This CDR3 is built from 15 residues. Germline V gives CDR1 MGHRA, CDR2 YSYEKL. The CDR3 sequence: CASSQVLAGTNTIYF.

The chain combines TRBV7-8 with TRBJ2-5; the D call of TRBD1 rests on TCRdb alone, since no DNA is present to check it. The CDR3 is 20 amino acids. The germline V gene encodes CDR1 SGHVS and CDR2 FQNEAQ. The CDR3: CASSFPAGLTDSAAQETQYF.

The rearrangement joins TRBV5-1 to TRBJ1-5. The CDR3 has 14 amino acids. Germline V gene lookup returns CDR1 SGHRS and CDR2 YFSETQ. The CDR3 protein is CASSLEGSNQPQHF.

CDR3 amino acids: CASSPSLTTEAFF. The chain is built from TRBV11-2 and TRBJ1-1. Germline loops: CDR1 SGHAT, CDR2 FQNNGV. This CDR3 region has 13 residues.

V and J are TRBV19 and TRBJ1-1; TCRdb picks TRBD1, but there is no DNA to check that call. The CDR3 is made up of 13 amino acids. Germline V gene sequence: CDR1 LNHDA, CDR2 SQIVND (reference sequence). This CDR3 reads CATRGQRYTEAFF.

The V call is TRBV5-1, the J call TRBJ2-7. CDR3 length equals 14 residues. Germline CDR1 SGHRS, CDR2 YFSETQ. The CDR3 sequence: CASSWETASYEQYF.

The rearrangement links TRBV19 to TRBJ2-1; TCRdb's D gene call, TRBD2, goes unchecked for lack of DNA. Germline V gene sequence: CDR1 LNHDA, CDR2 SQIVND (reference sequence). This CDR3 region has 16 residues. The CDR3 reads CASTISLGESNNEQFF.

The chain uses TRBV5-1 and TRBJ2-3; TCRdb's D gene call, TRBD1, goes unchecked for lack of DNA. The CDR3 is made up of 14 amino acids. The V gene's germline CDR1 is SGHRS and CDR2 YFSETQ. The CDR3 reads CASSPWDSTDTQYF.

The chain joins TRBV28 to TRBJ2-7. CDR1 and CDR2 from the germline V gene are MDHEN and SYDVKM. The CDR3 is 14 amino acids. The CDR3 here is CASSLSPYSYEQYF.

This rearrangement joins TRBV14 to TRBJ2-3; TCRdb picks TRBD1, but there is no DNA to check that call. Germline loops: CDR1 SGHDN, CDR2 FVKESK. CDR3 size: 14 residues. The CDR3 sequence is CASSPWDGTDTQYF.

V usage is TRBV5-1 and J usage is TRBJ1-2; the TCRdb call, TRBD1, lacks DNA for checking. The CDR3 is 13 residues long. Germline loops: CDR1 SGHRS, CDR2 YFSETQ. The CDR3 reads CASSPDRDYGYTF.